The sequence of this T cell receptor (beta chain) was determined in a study of beta chain features in type 1 diabetes. Study-level results: It was among patients, rather than healthy donors, that naive, central memory and Treg TCRB repertoires appeared more similar. High-TCR-expressing cells could be over-represented by cDNA sequencing. Type 1 diabetes patients showed a moderate but significant shortening of TCRB CDR3s in all four CD4+ subsets. For type 1 diabetes patients, VDJ junctions showed fewer insertions and more deletions.

The V and J ends lost 1 base and 0 bases respectively, with 7 bases between them. The CDR3 has 16 residues. CDR1 is LGHNA and CDR2 is YSLEER in the germline V gene. Worth noting for this clone: Its antigen is undetermined.

The sequenced template was cDNA made from the entire isolated RNA. About 3.57 million reads, on average, came from each naive, central memory and regulatory T cell sample. Some clones are missing from TCRdb's copy, which holds only in-frame ones; the method was immunoSEQ multiplex PCR. This table has roughly 340,000 clones, around 13% appearing once. The origin of this receptor is a woman under 30 with type 1 diabetes. The chain links TRBV4-3 to TRBJ2-6, with unresolved D. Sequencing was performed on naive CD4+ T cells from blood. The CDR3 sequence: CASSQVVASGANVLTF. CDR3 coding DNA: TGCGCCAGCAGCCAAGTAGTCGCCTCTGGGGCCAACGTCCTGACTTTC.